This is a list of T cell receptor beta chains from one sample in a study of cytomegalovirus exposure and HLA in healthy donors. The repertoire was sequenced with immunoSEQ multiplex PCR; TCRdb's copy has only in-frame clones and lacks some. The sample consists of over 100,000 clones, over 60% of them appearing once. Sequenced material: PBMCs. All receptors derive from a woman in her twenties or thirties in good health and CMV-seronegative. Each CDR3 is given with its conserved first and last residue. Fields, in order: D gene, clone size, CDR3 length, J gene, V gene, CDR3 protein, CDR3 DNA. A D gene is named only where the DNA matches it firmly. Size is stated for part of the rows, as once, few or many counts, or as a class when the clone is expanded.

. . 16 TRBJ2-1 TRBV27 CASSSSGGFTYNEQFF TGTGCCAGCAGTTCCTCCGGAGGCTTCACCTACAATGAGCAGTTCTTC
. once 19 TRBJ2-7 TRBV6-4 CASSASDSVRTHTAYEQYF TGTGCCAGCAGTGCCTCCGACTCTGTCCGGACTCATACAGCCTACGAGCAGTACTTC
. . 13 TRBJ2-7 TRBV6-1 CASIKLLPYEQYF TGTGCCAGCATCAAACTGCTACCCTACGAGCAGTACTTC
TRBD2 . 13 TRBJ2-1 TRBV5-4 CASSLDLAGEKFF TGTGCCAGCAGCCTGGATCTAGCGGGAGAGAAATTCTTC
. . 16 TRBJ2-1 TRBV7-9 CASSPLTAASYNEQFF TGTGCCAGCAGCCCTCTTACGGCGGCTTCCTACAATGAGCAGTTCTTC
TRBD1 . 14 TRBJ2-7 TRBV27 CASSLAGQVGEQYF TGTGCCAGCAGTTTAGCGGGACAGGTGGGCGAGCAGTACTTC
TRBD2 . 18 TRBJ2-7 TRBV7-8 CASSLESRGTSGRYEQYF TGTGCCAGCAGCTTAGAATCGAGGGGGACTAGCGGGAGATACGAGCAGTACTTC
TRBD1 . 14 TRBJ2-7 TRBV27 CASSPWSRGYEQYF TGTGCCAGCAGTCCGTGGTCCAGGGGGTACGAGCAGTACTTC
. . 12 TRBJ2-3 TRBV5-1 CASSLATDTQYF TGCGCCAGCAGCTTGGCTACAGATACGCAGTATTTT
. once 15 TRBJ1-3 TRBV9 CASSVAGLSGNTIYF TGTGCCAGCAGCGTAGCAGGGCTCTCTGGAAACACCATATATTTT
TRBD1 . 15 TRBJ2-2 TRBV6-5 CASSYSTGDPGELFF TGTGCCAGCAGTTACAGTACAGGGGATCCCGGGGAGCTGTTTTTT
TRBD1 few 13 TRBJ1-1 TRBV28 CASYRDRGTEAFF TGTGCCAGCTACCGAGACAGGGGCACTGAAGCTTTCTTT
TRBD1 . 14 TRBJ2-7 TRBV7-9 CAASGTGSSYEQYF TGTGCCGCCTCCGGGACAGGGTCGTCGTACGAGCAGTACTTC
TRBD1 . 13 TRBJ1-2 TRBV5-4 CASSLNRGYGYTF TGTGCCAGCAGCTTGAACAGGGGCTATGGCTACACCTTC
TRBD1 . 14 TRBJ1-6 TRBV6-4 CASRQGAHNSPLHF TGTGCCAGCAGGCAGGGGGCGCATAATTCACCCCTCCACTTT
. . 16 TRBJ1-5 TRBV25-1 CASSGNQGISNQPQHF TGTGCCAGCAGTGGAAACCAGGGGATTAGCAATCAGCCCCAGCATTTT
TRBD2 . 15 TRBJ2-5 TRBV6-5 CASSYVGTSQETQYF TGTGCCAGCAGTTACGTCGGGACTAGCCAGGAGACCCAGTACTTC
TRBD2 . 15 TRBJ2-3 TRBV28 CASSFSGASTDTQYF TGTGCCAGCAGTTTTAGCGGGGCTAGCACAGATACGCAGTATTTT
. . 13 TRBJ2-7 TRBV6-1 CASSERGSYEQYF TGTGCCAGCAGTGAACGGGGGTCCTACGAGCAGTACTTC
TRBD1 once 15 TRBJ1-2 TRBV5-4 CASSHLLTGGRGYTF TGTGCCAGCAGCCACCTTTTAACAGGGGGCCGTGGCTACACCTTC
TRBD2 once 18 TRBJ2-5 TRBV14 CASSQDPGTSAYQETQYF TGTGCCAGCAGCCAAGATCCAGGGACTAGCGCGTACCAAGAGACCCAGTACTTC
TRBD2 . 17 TRBJ2-3 TRBV28 CASSLLITSGRTDTQYF TGTGCCAGCAGTTTATTGATAACTAGCGGACGCACAGATACGCAGTATTTT
. . 15 TRBJ2-6 TRBV6-1 CASSESGYGANVLTF TGTGCCAGCAGTGAATCGGGGTATGGGGCCAACGTCCTGACTTTC
. once 14 TRBJ1-4 TRBV25-1 CASSDIGVREKLFF TGTGCCAGCAGTGATATAGGGGTAAGGGAAAAACTGTTTTTT
TRBD1 once 16 TRBJ2-3 TRBV27 CASSRDRAHRTDTQYF TGTGCCAGCAGTAGGGACAGGGCCCATCGCACAGATACGCAGTATTTT
TRBD1 . 15 TRBJ2-1 TRBV5-1 CASGLGQGTYNEQFF TGCGCCAGTGGACTCGGACAGGGAACCTACAATGAGCAGTTCTTC
TRBD1 . 15 TRBJ1-3 TRBV5-6 CASSSYRGRGNTIYF TGTGCCAGCAGCTCTTACAGGGGGCGAGGAAACACCATATATTTT
TRBD2 . 15 TRBJ2-3 TRBV5-4 CASSLAGGVGDTQYF TGTGCCAGCAGCTTAGCGGGAGGGGTTGGAGATACGCAGTATTTT
. . 13 TRBJ2-1 TRBV5-1 CASSRSSDNEQFF TGCGCCAGCAGCCGATCTAGCGACAATGAGCAGTTCTTC
TRBD1 . 15 TRBJ1-2 TRBV2 CASSEMGQTNYGYTF TGTGCCAGCAGTGAAATGGGACAGACTAACTATGGCTACACCTTC
. . 15 TRBJ1-3 TRBV6-6 CASSYSASGGNTIYF TGTGCCAGCAGTTACTCAGCTTCGGGTGGAAACACCATATATTTT
TRBD2 few 18 TRBJ2-3 TRBV28 CASSLYSGRPDLTDTQYF TGTGCCAGCAGTTTATATAGCGGGAGGCCTGATCTCACAGATACGCAGTATTTT
TRBD1 . 13 TRBJ1-2 TRBV27 CASSLATGRGYTF TGTGCCAGCAGTTTAGCGACAGGGAGAGGCTACACCTTC
. . 13 TRBJ1-1 TRBV7-9 CASSPSLNTEAFF TGTGCCAGCAGCCCGTCTTTGAACACTGAAGCTTTCTTT
TRBD1 . 19 TRBJ2-1 TRBV7-8 CASSLGAFWGTGPYNEQFF TGTGCCAGCAGCTTAGGGGCATTTTGGGGGACAGGGCCGTACAATGAGCAGTTCTTC
TRBD1 . 15 TRBJ1-2 TRBV6-6 CASSTQDRGLLGYTF TGTGCCAGCAGTACCCAGGACAGGGGCCTATTAGGCTACACCTTC
TRBD2 . 16 TRBJ2-7 TRBV18 CASSPKLAGDAYEQYF TGTGCCAGCTCACCCAAACTAGCGGGGGACGCCTACGAGCAGTACTTC
. . 12 TRBJ1-2 TRBV7-9 CSSSLEWGGYTF TGTTCCAGCAGCTTAGAATGGGGCGGCTACACCTTC
TRBD2 . 17 TRBJ2-3 TRBV6-1 CASSGTGTSGRTDTQYF TGTGCCAGCAGTGGGACCGGGACTAGCGGGAGGACAGATACGCAGTATTTT
TRBD2 few 15 TRBJ2-7 TRBV6-5 CASSYVSGRADEQYF TGTGCCAGCAGTTACGTGAGCGGGAGGGCCGACGAGCAGTACTTC
. . 14 TRBJ1-6 TRBV28 CASSDLRRGSPLHF TGTGCCAGCAGCGACCTACGTCGGGGTTCACCCCTCCACTTT
TRBD1 once 15 TRBJ1-2 TRBV2 CASSGGGQGRYGYTF TGTGCCAGCAGTGGCGGGGGACAGGGGAGATATGGCTACACCTTC
TRBD2 once 15 TRBJ2-7 TRBV27 CASREREGRTYEQYF TGTGCCAGCCGCGAACGGGAGGGGAGGACCTACGAGCAGTACTTC